The clone carrying this TCR beta chain showed up just a few times. A library of TCRbeta sequences, prepared with unique molecular identifiers, was generated. TCRdb re-called the PCR reads with MiXCR, one entry per CDR3 protein. Among a few hundred thousand distinct CDR3 sequences listed, about a tenth were seen once. The data stem from a study of T-cell reconstitution after alpha-beta-depleted transplantation in children. This CDR3 spans 14 amino acids. Trimming cost V 6 bases and J 7 bases, with 15 bases left between them. The germline V gene has CDR1 MNHEY and CDR2 SVGEGT. The V and J genes are TRBV6-2 or TRBV6-3 and TRBJ2-2, with a weak D call TRBD1 (5 bases). The source of this sequence is a human donor who donated a stem cell graft to a child with acute lymphoblastic leukemia. Sequencing used PBMCs from the stem cell graft donor, obtained from the stem cell graft. The CDR3 protein is CASSLSRGLGELFF. The CDR3 DNA reads as TGTGCCAGCAGCCTGAGTAGGGGCCTCGGGGAGCTGTTTTTT.